One sample yielded the 2 T cell receptor beta chains listed below, sequenced in a study of cytomegalovirus exposure and HLA in healthy donors. The PCR was carried out with 60 Vbeta primers and 13 Jbeta primers. Measured with immunoSEQ multiplex PCR; TCRdb has only the in-frame clones, and not every one. In the table there are under 150,000 clones, 55% to 80% of which are singletons. The sequencing input was PBMCs. These receptor sequences come from a woman between 40 and 55 years old in good health and CMV-seronegative.

The chain joins TRBV30 to TRBJ1-3, with D possibly being TRBD1 (5 bases). CDR1 is GTSNPN and CDR2 is SVGIG in the germline V gene (reference sequence). Trimming left V 2 bases short and J 4 bases short, with 12 bases between. This CDR3 region has 14 residues. CDR3 residues: CAWSTGPSGNTIYF. The DNA of the CDR3 is TGTGCCTGGAGTACAGGTCCATCGGGAAACACCATATATTTT.

The V call is TRBV18, the J call TRBJ2-7; TRBD2 is a possible D gene (5 bases). Trimming stripped 9 bases from V and 1 base from J, with 19 bases between. This CDR3 is 15 amino acids long. Per the germline V gene, CDR1 is KGHSH and CDR2 is LQKENI. DNA for the CDR3: TGTGCCAGTTCCGAGGGAAAGCAGAGGTCCTACGAGCAGTACTTC. It is translated as CASSEGKQRSYEQYF.